A single sample gave rise to the 7 T cell receptor beta chains below, sequenced in a study of blood T cell repertoires in COVID-19. Data came from immunoSEQ multiplex PCR; TCRdb stores just in-frame clones and leaves some out. Counted here are about 87,000 clones, approximately 86% occurring once; the ten biggest clones make up 4.5% to 5.5%. Sequenced input: peripheral blood. Receptors originate from a man aged 35 to 55 with acute or convalescent COVID-19.

V is TRBV5-5 and J is TRBJ1-4; D ambiguous. The germline V and J ends were trimmed by 0 bases and 0 bases, with 3 bases remaining between them. Germline V lookup: CDR1 SGHKS, CDR2 YYEKEE (reference sequence). This CDR3 has 14 residues. CDR3 bases: TGTGCCAGCAGCTTGGAGCCAACTAATGAAAAACTGTTTTTT. Residues: CASSLEPTNEKLFF. The full variable domain, in which reference TRBV5-5 and TRBJ1-4 provide the parts outside the CDR3, is DAGVTQSPTHLIKTRGQQVTLRCSPISGHKSVSWYQQVLGQGPQFIFQYYEKEERGRGNFPDRFSARQFPNYSSELNVNALLLGDSALYLCASSLEPTNEKLFFGSGTQLSVL.

The chain couples TRBV29-1 to TRBJ1-1, with D maybe TRBD1 (5 bases). Germline lookup yields CDR1 SQVTM and CDR2 ANQGSEA. Deletions cut 5 bases from V and 4 bases from J, with 17 bases between. There are 14 residues in the CDR3. Here the CDR3 reads CSVLKGPSGTEAFF. The CDR3 bases are TGCAGCGTTTTAAAGGGGCCGTCAGGCACTGAAGCTTTCTTT.

The chain employs TRBV29-1 and TRBJ1-3; TRBD1 matches 7 bases. CDR1 SQVTM and CDR2 ANQGSEA come from the germline V gene. With V trimmed by 2 bases and J by 3 bases, 4 bases remained unmatched. The CDR3 covers 14 residues. CDR3 in amino acids: CSVETGADGNTIYF. DNA of the CDR3: TGCAGCGTTGAAACAGGGGCTGATGGAAACACCATATATTTT.

The rearrangement joins TRBV5-1 to TRBJ2-3; TRBD2 agrees at 13 bases. Germline CDR1 is SGHRS and CDR2 is YFSETQ. Trimming cost V 1 base and J 4 bases; bases outside gene matches: 9. CDR3 length: 18 residues. In nucleotides, the CDR3 is TGCGCCAGCAGCTTGACCCCTACTAGCGGGAGGGCCTCAGATACGCAGTATTTT. It yields the protein CASSLTPTSGRASDTQYF.

This rearrangement joins TRBV30 to TRBJ1-2; TRBD1 matches 9 bases. CDR3 length: 18 amino acids. Germline V gene data show CDR1 as GTSNPN and CDR2 as SVGIG (reference sequence). The V segment lost 3 bases and the J segment 8 bases; nucleotides outside the gene matches: 22. CDR3 nucleotides: TGTGCCTGGAGGGTAACCCCCGGGACAGGGATTTCGGCTTGGGGCTACACCTTC. Protein sequence: CAWRVTPGTGISAWGYTF.

The CDR3 DNA is TGTGCCAGCAGTCAGGGGAGCTGGGAGCAGTACTTC. This gives the protein CASSQGSWEQYF. The chain carries TRBV7-8 and TRBJ2-7, with TRBD1 as a possible D gene (6 bases). Trimming removed 6 bases at V and 7 bases at J, with 13 bases between. Germline V gives CDR1 SGHVS, CDR2 FQNEAQ. The CDR3 extends over 12 amino acids.

The rearrangement uses TRBV5-6 and TRBJ1-5; 8 bases match TRBD1. The CDR3 loop spans 16 amino acids. J lost 2 bases, V lost 0 bases, and 4 bases had no gene match. The germline V gene encodes CDR1 SGHDT and CDR2 YYEEEE. This chain's CDR3 is CASSLAGQGGNQPQHF. The CDR3, as DNA: TGTGCCAGCAGCTTGGCCGGACAGGGAGGCAATCAGCCCCAGCATTTT.